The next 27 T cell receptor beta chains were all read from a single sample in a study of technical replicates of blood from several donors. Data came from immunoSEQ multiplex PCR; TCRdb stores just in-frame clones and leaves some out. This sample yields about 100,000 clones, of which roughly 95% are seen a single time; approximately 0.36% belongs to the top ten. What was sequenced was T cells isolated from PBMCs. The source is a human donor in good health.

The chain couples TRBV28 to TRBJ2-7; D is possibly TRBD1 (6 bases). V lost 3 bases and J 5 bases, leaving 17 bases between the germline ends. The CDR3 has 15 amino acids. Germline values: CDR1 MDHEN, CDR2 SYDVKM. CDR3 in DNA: TGTGCCAGCAGTTTTCGACCACAGGGTAGGCACGAGCAGTACTTC. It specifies CASSFRPQGRHEQYF.

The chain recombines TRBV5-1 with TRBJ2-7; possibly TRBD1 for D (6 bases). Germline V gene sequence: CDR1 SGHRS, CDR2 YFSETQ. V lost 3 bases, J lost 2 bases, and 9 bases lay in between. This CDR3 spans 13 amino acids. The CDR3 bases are TGCGCCAGCAGCTACAGGGAAACCTACGAGCAGTACTTC. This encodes CASSYRETYEQYF.

The CDR3 protein is CASSLRLDTYEQYF. As DNA, the CDR3 is TGTGCCAGCAGCCTCCGACTAGACACCTACGAGCAGTACTTC. The chain carries TRBV7-8 and TRBJ2-7, with D possibly being TRBD2 (6 bases). The CDR3 totals 14 residues. Germline assignment: CDR1 SGHVS and CDR2 FQNEAQ. V lost 5 bases and J 2 bases, leaving 13 bases between the germline ends. Supplemented by reference TRBV7-8 and TRBJ2-7, the full variable domain reads GAGVSQSPRYKVAKRGQDVALRCDPISGHVSLFWYQQALGQGPEFLTYFQNEAQLDKSGLPSDRFFAERPEGSVSTLKIQRTQQEDSAVYLCASSLRLDTYEQYFGPGTRLTVT.

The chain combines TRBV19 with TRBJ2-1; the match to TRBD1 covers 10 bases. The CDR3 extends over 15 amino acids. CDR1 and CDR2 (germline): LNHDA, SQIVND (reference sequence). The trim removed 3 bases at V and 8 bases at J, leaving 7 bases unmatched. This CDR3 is CASSIEGQGNDEQFF. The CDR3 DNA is TGTGCCAGTAGTATCGAGGGACAGGGGAACGATGAGCAGTTCTTC.

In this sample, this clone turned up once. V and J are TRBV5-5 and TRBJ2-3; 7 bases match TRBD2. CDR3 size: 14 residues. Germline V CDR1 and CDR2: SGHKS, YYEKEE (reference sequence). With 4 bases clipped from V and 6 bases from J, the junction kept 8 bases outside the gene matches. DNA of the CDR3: TGTGCCAGCAGCCCCTTGGGGGGGAGGGATACGCAGTATTTT. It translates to CASSPLGGRDTQYF.

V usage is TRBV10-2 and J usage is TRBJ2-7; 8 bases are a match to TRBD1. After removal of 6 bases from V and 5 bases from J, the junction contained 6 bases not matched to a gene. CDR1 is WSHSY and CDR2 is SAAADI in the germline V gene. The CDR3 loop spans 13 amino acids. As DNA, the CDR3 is TGCGCCAGCAGGGAGACAGGGGACCACGAGCAGTACTTC. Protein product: CASRETGDHEQYF.

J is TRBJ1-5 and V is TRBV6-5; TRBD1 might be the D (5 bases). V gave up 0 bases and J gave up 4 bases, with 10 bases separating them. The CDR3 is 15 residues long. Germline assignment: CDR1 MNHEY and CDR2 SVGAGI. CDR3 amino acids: CASSYSNRGNQPQHF. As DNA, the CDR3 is TGTGCCAGCAGTTACTCGAATCGGGGGAATCAGCCCCAGCATTTT.

CDR3 in amino acids: CASSLSGSGSEQYF. As DNA, the CDR3 is TGTGCCAGCAGTTTAAGCGGGAGTGGGTCCGAGCAGTACTTC. The chain uses TRBV28 and TRBJ2-7, with 8 bases matching TRBD2. V lost 2 bases to trimming and J lost 6 bases; unmatched junction nucleotides: 6. Per the germline V gene, CDR1 is MDHEN and CDR2 is SYDVKM. The CDR3 has 14 amino acids.

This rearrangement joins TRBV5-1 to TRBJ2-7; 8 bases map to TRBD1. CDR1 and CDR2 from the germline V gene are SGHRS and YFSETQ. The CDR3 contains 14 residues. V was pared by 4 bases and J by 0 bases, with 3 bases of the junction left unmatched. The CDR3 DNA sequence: TGCGCCAGCAGCGGAGGGACAGGCTCCTACGAGCAGTACTTC. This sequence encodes CASSGGTGSYEQYF.

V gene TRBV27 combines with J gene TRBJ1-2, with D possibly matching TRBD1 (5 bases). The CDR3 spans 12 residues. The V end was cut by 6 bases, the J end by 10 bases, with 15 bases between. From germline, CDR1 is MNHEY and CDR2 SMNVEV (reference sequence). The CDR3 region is CASSPSQGVYTF. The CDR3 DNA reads TGTGCCAGCAGCCCAAGTCAAGGGGTCTACACCTTC.

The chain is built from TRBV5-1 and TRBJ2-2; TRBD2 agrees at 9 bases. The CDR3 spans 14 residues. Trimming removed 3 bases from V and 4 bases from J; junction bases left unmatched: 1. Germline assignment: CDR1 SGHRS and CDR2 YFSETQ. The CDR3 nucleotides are TGCGCCAGCAGCTCTAGCGGGACCACCGGGGAGCTGTTTTTT. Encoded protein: CASSSSGTTGELFF.

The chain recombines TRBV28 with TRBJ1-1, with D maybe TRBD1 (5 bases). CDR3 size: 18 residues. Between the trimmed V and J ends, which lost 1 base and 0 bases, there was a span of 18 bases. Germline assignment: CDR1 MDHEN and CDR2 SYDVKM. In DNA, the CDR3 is TGTGCCAGCAGTTTATTGACGTGGGGCAGTAAAATGAACACTGAAGCTTTCTTT. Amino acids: CASSLLTWGSKMNTEAFF.

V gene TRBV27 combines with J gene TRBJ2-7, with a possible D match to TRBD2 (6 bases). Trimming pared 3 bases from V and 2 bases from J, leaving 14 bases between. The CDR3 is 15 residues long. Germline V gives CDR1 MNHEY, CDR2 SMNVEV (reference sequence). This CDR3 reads CASSFKAGGTYEQYF. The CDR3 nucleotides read TGTGCCAGCAGTTTTAAAGCGGGTGGGACCTACGAGCAGTACTTC.

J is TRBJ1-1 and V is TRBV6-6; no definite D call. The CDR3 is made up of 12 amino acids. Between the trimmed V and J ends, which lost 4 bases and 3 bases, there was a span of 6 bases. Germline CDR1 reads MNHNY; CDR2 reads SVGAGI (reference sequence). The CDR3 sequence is CASSFEDTEAFF. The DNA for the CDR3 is TGTGCCAGCAGTTTCGAGGACACTGAAGCTTTCTTT.

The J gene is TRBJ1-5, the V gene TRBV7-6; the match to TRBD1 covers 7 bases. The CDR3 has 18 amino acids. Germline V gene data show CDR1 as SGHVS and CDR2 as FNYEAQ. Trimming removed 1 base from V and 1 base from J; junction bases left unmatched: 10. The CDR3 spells CASSLGTGSFESNQPQHF. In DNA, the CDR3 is TGTGCCAGCAGCTTAGGGACAGGCTCCTTTGAGAGCAATCAGCCCCAGCATTTT.

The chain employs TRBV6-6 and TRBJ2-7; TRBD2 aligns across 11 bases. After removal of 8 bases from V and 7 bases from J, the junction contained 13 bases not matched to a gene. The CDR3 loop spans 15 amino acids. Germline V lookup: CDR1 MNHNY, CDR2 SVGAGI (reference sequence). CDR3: CASDNSGRAPGEQYF. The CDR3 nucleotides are TGTGCCAGCGATAATAGCGGGAGGGCTCCGGGAGAGCAGTACTTC.

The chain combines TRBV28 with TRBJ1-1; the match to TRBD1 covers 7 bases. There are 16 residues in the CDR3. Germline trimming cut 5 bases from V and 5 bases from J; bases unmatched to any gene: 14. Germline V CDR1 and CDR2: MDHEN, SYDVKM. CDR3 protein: CASSGKPHRGGTEAFF. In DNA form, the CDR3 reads TGTGCCAGCAGTGGTAAGCCCCACAGGGGTGGGACTGAAGCTTTCTTT.

The CDR3 DNA reads as TGTGCCAGCGTTAGCGGGAAGGCATACGAGCAGTACTTC. Protein: CASVSGKAYEQYF. The V and J genes are TRBV7-2 and TRBJ2-7; the match to TRBD2 covers 8 bases. The CDR3 consists of 13 residues. From germline, CDR1 is SGHTA and CDR2 FQGNSA. J gave up 4 bases and V 8 bases, and 7 bases lay outside the gene matches. Combining the CDR3 with reference TRBV7-2 and TRBJ2-7 gives the whole variable domain GAGVSQSPSNKVTEKGKDVELRCDPISGHTALYWYRQSLGQGLEFLIYFQGNSAPDKSGLPSDRFSAERTGGSVSTLTIQRTQQEDSAVYLCASVSGKAYEQYFGPGTRLTVT.

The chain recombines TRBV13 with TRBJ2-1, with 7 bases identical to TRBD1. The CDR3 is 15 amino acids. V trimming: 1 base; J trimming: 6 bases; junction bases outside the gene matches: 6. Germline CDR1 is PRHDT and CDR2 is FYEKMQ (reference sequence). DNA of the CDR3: TGTGCCAGCAGCTTAGTTGGGACAGTAGGCAATGAGCAGTTCTTC. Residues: CASSLVGTVGNEQFF.

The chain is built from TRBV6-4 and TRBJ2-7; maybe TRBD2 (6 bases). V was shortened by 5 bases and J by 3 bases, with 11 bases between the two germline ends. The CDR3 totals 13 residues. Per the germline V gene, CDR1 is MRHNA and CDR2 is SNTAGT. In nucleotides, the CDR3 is TGTGCCAGCAGTCCACGACTAGGCTACGAGCAGTACTTC. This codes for CASSPRLGYEQYF.

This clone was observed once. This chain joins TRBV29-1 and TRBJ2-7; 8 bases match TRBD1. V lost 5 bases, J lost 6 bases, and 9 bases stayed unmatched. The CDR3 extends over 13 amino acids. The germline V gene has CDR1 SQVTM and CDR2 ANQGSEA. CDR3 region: CSVRQGLLVEQYF. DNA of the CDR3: TGCAGCGTTAGACAGGGGTTGTTGGTCGAGCAGTACTTC.

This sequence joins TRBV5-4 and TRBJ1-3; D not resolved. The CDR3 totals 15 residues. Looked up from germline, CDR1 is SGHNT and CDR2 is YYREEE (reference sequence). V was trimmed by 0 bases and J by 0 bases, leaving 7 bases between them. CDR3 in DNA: TGTGCCAGCAGCTTGGGAGGTAACTCTGGAAACACCATATATTTT. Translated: CASSLGGNSGNTIYF.

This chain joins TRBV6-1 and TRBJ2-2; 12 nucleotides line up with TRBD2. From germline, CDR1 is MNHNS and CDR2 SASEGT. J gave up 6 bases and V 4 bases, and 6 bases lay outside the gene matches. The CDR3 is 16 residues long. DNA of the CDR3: TGTGCCAGCAGTGGTGGACTAGCGGGAATTCCCGGGGAGCTGTTTTTT. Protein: CASSGGLAGIPGELFF.

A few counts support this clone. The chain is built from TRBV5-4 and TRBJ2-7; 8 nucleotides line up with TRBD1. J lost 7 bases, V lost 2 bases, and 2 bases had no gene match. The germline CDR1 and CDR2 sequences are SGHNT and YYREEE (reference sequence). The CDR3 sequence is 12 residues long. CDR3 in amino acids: CASSLGDREQYF. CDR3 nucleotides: TGTGCCAGCAGCTTAGGGGACAGGGAGCAGTACTTC.

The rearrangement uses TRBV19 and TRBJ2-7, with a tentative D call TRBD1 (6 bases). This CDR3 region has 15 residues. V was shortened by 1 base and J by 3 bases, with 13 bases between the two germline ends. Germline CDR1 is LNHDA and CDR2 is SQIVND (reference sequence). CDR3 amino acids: CASSIAYREIYEQYF. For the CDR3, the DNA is TGTGCCAGTAGTATAGCTTACAGGGAAATCTACGAGCAGTACTTC.

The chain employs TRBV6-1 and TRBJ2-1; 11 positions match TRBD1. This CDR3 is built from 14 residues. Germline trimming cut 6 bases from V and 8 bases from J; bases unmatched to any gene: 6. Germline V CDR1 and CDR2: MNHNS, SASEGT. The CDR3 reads CASSRTGGIDEQFF. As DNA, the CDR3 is TGTGCCAGCAGCCGGACAGGGGGCATCGATGAGCAGTTCTTC.

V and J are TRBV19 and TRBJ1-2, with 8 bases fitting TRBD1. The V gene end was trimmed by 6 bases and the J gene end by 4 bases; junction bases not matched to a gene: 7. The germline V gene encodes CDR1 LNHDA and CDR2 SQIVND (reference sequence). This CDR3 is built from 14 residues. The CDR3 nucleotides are TGTGCCAGTAGCGCAGGGGGCGTGAGCTATGGCTACACCTTC. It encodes CASSAGGVSYGYTF.